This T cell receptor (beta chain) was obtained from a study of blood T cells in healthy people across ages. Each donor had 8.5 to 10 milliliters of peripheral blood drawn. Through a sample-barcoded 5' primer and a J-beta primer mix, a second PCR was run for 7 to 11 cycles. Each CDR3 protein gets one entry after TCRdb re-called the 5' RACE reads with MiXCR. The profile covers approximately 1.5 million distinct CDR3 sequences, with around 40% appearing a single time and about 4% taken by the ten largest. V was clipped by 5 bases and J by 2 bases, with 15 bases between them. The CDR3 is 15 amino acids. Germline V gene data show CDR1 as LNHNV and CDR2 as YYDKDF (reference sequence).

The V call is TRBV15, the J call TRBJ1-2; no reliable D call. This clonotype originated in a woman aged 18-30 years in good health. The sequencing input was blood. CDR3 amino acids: CATSPTPGGNYGYTF. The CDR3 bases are TGTGCCACCAGCCCGACGCCCGGAGGGAACTATGGCTACACCTTC.